This TCR beta chain is drawn from a study of blood T cell repertoires in COVID-19. Turning to the study itself: Sites in the United States, Italy and Spain provided acute and convalescent COVID-19 samples. In each case, the material was cDNA or gDNA derived from T cells, B-cell-depleted T cells, or PBMCs.

Trimming left V 1 base short and J 0 bases short, with 7 bases between. Per the germline V gene, CDR1 is SGHTA and CDR2 is FQGNSA. This CDR3 is 16 amino acids long. Authors' methods: Cell counts per sample came from amplifying reference gene primers. Sequencing was performed with immunoSEQ multiplex PCR; in TCRdb, only in-frame clones are kept and a portion is missing. The V and J calls and clone size are taken from that table; D and trimming were inferred from the DNA. The table shows about 78,000 clones, with around nine tenths occurring only once. This TCR was recovered from a man aged 45-65 years with active or convalescent COVID-19. The V gene is TRBV7-2, the J gene TRBJ2-6, with D uncertain. The source material was peripheral blood. CDR3 sequence: CASSLVFSSGANVLTF. The CDR3 DNA reads TGTGCCAGCAGCTTAGTTTTCAGCTCTGGGGCCAACGTCCTGACTTTC. The full variable domain, rest sourced from reference TRBV7-2 and TRBJ2-6, is GAGVSQSPSNKVTEKGKDVELRCDPISGHTALYWYRQSLGQGLEFLIYFQGNSAPDKSGLPSDRFSAERTGGSVSTLTIQRTQQEDSAVYLCASSLVFSSGANVLTFGAGSRLTVL.